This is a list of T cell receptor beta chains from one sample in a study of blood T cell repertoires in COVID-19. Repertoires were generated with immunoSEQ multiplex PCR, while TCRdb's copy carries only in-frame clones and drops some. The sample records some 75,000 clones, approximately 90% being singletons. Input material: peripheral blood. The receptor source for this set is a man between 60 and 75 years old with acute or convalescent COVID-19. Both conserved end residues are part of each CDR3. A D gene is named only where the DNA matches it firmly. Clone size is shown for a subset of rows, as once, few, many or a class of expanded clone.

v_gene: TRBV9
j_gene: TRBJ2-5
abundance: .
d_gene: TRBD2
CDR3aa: CASSLRLAGGLETQYF
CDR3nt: TGTGCCAGCAGCCTAAGACTAGCGGGGGGGCTTGAGACCCAGTACTTC

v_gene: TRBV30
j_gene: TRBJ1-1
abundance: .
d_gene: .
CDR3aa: CAWSGVEEKAFF
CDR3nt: TGTGCCTGGAGTGGCGTCGAGGAGAAAGCTTTCTTT

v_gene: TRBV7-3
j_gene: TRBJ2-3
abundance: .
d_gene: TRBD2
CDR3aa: CASSLAGGSTDTQYF
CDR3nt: TGTGCCAGCAGCTTAGCGGGAGGGAGCACAGATACGCAGTATTTT

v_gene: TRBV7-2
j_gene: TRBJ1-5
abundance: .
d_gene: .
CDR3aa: CASSSTVNNQPQHF
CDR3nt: TGTGCCAGCAGTTCGACAGTAAATAATCAGCCCCAGCATTTT

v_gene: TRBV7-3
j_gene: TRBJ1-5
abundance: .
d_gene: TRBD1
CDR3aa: CASSARQGNQPQHF
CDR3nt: TGTGCCAGCAGCGCCCGACAGGGGAATCAGCCCCAGCATTTT

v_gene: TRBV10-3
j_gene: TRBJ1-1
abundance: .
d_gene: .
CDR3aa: CAISESGELAAFF
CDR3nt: TGTGCCATCAGTGAGTCGGGGGAACTAGCGGCTTTCTTT

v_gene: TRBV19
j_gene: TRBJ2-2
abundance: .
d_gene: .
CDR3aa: CASSTQGQNTGELFF
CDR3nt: TGTGCCAGTAGTACCCAGGGGCAGAACACCGGGGAGCTGTTTTTT

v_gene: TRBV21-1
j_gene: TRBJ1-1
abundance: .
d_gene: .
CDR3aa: CASSKVEDSEAFF
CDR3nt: TGTGCCAGCAGCAAGGTAGAGGACAGTGAAGCTTTCTTT

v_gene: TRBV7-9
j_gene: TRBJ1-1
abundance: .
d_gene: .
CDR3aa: CASSLSGRRAFF
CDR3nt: TGTGCCAGCAGCTTATCAGGTAGAAGAGCTTTCTTT

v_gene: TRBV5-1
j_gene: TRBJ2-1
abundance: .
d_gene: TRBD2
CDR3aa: CASSLGLAGTLNEQFF
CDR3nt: TGCGCCAGCAGCTTAGGACTAGCGGGAACACTCAATGAGCAGTTCTTC

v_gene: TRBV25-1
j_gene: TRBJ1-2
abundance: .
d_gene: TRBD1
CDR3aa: CASSRETGQGASGYTF
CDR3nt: TGTGCCAGCAGCAGGGAAACGGGACAGGGGGCTTCTGGCTACACCTTC

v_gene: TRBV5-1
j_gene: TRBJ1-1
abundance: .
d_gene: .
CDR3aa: CASSSKGGSWNTEAFF
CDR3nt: TGCGCCAGCAGCTCGAAAGGAGGGTCATGGAACACTGAAGCTTTCTTT

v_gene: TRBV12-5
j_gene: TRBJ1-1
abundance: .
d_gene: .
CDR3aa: CASGLVARGVAFF
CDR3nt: TGTGCTAGTGGTTTGGTAGCCCGGGGTGTGGCTTTCTTT

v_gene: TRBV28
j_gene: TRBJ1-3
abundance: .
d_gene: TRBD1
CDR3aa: CASSLGQRLSTIYF
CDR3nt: TGTGCCAGCAGTTTGGGACAGAGGTTGAGCACCATATATTTT

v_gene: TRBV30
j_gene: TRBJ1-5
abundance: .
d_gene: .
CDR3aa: CAWSRESISGNQPQHF
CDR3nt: TGTGCCTGGAGTAGAGAGTCCATTAGTGGCAATCAGCCCCAGCATTTT

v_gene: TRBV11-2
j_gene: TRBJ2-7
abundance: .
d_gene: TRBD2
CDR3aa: CASSLDRGASGGRGAYEQYF
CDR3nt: TGTGCCAGCAGCTTAGACCGGGGGGCCAGCGGGGGCCGCGGGGCCTACGAGCAGTACTTC

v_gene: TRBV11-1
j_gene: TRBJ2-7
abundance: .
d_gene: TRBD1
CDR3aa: CASSFVRGEQYF
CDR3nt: TGTGCCAGCAGCTTCGTCAGGGGGGAGCAGTACTTC

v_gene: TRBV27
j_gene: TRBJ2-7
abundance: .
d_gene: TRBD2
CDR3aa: CASSLSRTSGSYEQYF
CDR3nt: TGTGCCAGCAGTTTATCGAGGACTAGCGGTTCCTACGAGCAGTACTTC

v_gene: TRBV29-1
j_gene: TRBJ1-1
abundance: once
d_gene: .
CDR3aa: CADTEAFF
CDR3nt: TGCGCGGACACTGAAGCTTTCTTT

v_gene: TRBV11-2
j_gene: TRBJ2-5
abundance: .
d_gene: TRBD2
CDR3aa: CASSPRPAGAIQETQYF
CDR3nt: TGTGCCAGCAGCCCCCGCCCAGCGGGGGCGATACAAGAGACCCAGTACTTC

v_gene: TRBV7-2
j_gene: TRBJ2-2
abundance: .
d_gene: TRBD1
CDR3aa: CASSLRLGTVTGELFF
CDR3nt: TGTGCCAGCAGCTTACGGTTAGGGACAGTGACCGGGGAGCTGTTTTTT

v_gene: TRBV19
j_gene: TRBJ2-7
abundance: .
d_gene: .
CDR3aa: CASSVSRGAYEQYF
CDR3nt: TGTGCCAGTAGTGTCAGTAGGGGCGCCTACGAGCAGTACTTC

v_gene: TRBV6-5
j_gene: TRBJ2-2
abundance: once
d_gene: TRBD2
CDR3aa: CASTIKTSATGELFF
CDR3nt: TGTGCCAGCACGATTAAGACTAGCGCGACCGGGGAGCTGTTTTTT

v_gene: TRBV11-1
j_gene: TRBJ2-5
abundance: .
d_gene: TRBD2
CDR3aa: CASSPPGRGGEETQYF
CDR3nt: TGTGCCAGCAGCCCCCCGGGCCGGGGAGGGGAGGAGACCCAGTACTTC

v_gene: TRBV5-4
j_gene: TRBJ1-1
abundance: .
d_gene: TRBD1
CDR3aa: CASSFPGQGAEAFF
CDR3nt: TGTGCCAGCAGCTTTCCGGGACAGGGCGCTGAAGCTTTCTTT

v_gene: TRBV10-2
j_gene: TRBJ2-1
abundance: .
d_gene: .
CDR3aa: CASRDSSYNEQFF
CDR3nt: TGCGCCAGCAGGGACAGTTCCTACAATGAGCAGTTCTTC

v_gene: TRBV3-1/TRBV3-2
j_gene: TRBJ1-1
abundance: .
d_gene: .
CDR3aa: CASSSHREAFF
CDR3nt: TGTGCCAGCAGCTCCCACAGGGAAGCTTTCTTT

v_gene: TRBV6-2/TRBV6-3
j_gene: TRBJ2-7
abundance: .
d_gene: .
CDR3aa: CASSYGAGRYEQYF
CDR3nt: TGTGCCAGCAGTTACGGGGCAGGGCGCTACGAGCAGTACTTC

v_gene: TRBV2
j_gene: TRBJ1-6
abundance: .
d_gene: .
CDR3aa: CASRDSTNSPLHF
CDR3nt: TGTGCCAGCAGGGACAGCACTAATTCACCCCTCCACTTT

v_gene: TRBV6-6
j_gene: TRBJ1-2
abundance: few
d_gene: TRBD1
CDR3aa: CASSYGQGAFVF
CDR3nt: TGTGCCAGCAGTTACGGACAGGGGGCTTTCGTCTTC

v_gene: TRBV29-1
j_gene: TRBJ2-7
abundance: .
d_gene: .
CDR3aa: CSGKAGMSEQYF
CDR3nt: TGCAGCGGGAAGGCAGGGATGAGCGAGCAGTACTTC

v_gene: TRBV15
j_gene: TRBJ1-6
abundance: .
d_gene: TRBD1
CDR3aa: CATSYRDRDSPLHF
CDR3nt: TGTGCCACCAGCTACCGGGACAGGGATTCACCCCTCCACTTT

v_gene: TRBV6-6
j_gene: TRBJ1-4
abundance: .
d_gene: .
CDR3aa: CASSYGQYNEKLFF
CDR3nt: TGTGCCAGCAGTTACGGACAGTATAATGAAAAACTGTTTTTT

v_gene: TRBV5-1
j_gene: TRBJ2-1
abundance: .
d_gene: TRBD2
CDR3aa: CASSLGVAGNNEQFF
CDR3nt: TGCGCCAGCAGCTTAGGAGTAGCGGGAAACAATGAGCAGTTCTTC

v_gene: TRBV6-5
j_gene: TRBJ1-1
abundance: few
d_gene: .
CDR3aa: CASSSHFPGNTEAFF
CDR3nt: TGTGCCAGCAGTTCTCATTTTCCAGGGAATACTGAAGCTTTCTTT

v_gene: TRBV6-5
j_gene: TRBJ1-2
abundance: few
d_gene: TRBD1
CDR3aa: CASRRPGTGDGYTF
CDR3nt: TGTGCCAGCAGGCGTCCCGGGACAGGGGATGGCTACACCTTC

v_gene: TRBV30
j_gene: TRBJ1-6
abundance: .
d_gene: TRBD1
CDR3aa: CAWLPGQYNSPLHF
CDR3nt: TGTGCCTGGCTGCCGGGACAGTATAATTCACCCCTCCACTTT

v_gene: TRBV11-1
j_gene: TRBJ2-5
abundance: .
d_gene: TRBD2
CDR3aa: CASTPTSGEETQYF
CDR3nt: TGTGCCAGCACCCCGACTAGCGGGGAAGAGACCCAGTACTTC

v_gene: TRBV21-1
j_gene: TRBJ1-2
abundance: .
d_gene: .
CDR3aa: CASSTRTGSHANYGYTF
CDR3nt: TGTGCCAGCAGCACTCGGACAGGGTCCCATGCTAACTATGGCTACACCTTC

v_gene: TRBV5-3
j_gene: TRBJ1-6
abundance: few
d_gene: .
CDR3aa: CARSLGTAGSSPLHF
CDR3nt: TGTGCCAGAAGCTTGGGAACGGCCGGGAGTTCACCCCTCCACTTT

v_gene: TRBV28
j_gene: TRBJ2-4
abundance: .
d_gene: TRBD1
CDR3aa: CASSTARQGAGGNIQYF
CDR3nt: TGTGCCAGCAGTACCGCCAGACAGGGGGCCGGGGGAAACATTCAGTACTTC